This TCR beta chain was recovered during a study of T cell repertoires and HLA-DP antigens. Study as a whole: Transduced HeLa cells presented HLA-DP to CD4+ T cells.

Profiling relied on immunoSEQ multiplex PCR, and the TCRdb table lists in-frame clones only, not all of them. Here the sample spans over 100,000 clones, 90% to 95% being singletons. As to this clone: Its antigen is unidentified.

The study's findings and limits: No separate analysis of naive versus memory CD4+ cells was done.

Untouched CD4+ T cells were isolated by negative selection, averaging 97.7% purity. The sequence derives from a woman aged 18-30 years in good health and CMV-seronegative. The sequenced material came from CD4+ T cells from PBMCs.

The CDR3 sequence is CATSRAGTEGEKLFF. The CDR3 DNA reads as TGTGCCACCAGCAGGGCCGGGACAGAAGGTGAAAAACTGTTTTTT. This chain joins TRBV15 and TRBJ1-4; 7 positions agree with TRBD1. Germline V gene data show CDR1 as LNHNV and CDR2 as YYDKDF (reference sequence). V lost 3 bases and J lost 7; bases outside the gene matches: 8. This CDR3 comprises 15 residues. Combining the CDR3 with reference TRBV15 and TRBJ1-4 gives the whole variable domain DAMVIQNPRYQVTQFGKPVTLSCSQTLNHNVMYWYQQKSSQAPKLLFHYYDKDFNNEADTPDNFQSRRPNTSFCFLDIRSPGLGDTAMYLCATSRAGTEGEKLFFGSGTQLSVL.